The 2 T cell receptor beta chains presented below share a single source sample, sequenced in a study of graft-versus-host responses after intestinal transplantation. The antigens these receptors bind are not known. Libraries were prepared by immunoSEQ multiplex PCR; TCRdb keeps only in-frame clonotypes and omits some of them. This repertoire shows more than 90,000 clones, approximately 90% found once; its top ten account for roughly 0.24%. The specimen comprised unstimulated CD4+ T cells sorted from spleen or lymph node cells, sampled before transplant. The receptors shown here come from a human donor who was the organ donor for an intestinal transplant.

The J gene is TRBJ1-5, the V gene TRBV6-5; 10 nucleotides line up with TRBD1. This CDR3 comprises 15 residues. With V trimmed by 6 bases and J by 9 bases, 11 bases remained unmatched. Germline V gives CDR1 MNHEY, CDR2 SVGAGI. The CDR3 nucleotides read TGTGCCAGCAGCCCTGGACAGGGGGGCAGGCCGCCCCAGCATTTT. Encoded protein: CASSPGQGGRPPQHF.

The table lists this clone with a few counts. The genes are TRBV6-5 and TRBJ2-7; D ambiguous. CDR1 is MNHEY, CDR2 SVGAGI, per germline. Trimming left V 6 bases short and J 5 bases short, with 14 bases between. The CDR3 has 13 residues. In nucleotides, the CDR3 is TGTGCCAGCAGCACCCGGCGGAGTGACGAGCAGTACTTC. It specifies CASSTRRSDEQYF.